This is a list of T cell receptor beta chains from one sample in a study of T cell clones after liver transplantation. Profiled with immunoSEQ multiplex PCR; TCRdb holds only in-frame clones, not every one. The table includes about 25,000 clones, 55% to 70% detected once. Sequenced here: CD4+ T cells from blood, sampled before liver transplant. These receptors were taken from a human donor who received a liver transplant. Each CDR3 is given with its conserved first and last residue. A D gene is named only where the DNA matches it firmly. A clone size is listed for some rows: how often the clone was seen (once, few, many), or a class if it is expanded.

CDR3nt | CDR3aa | v_gene | d_gene | j_gene | abundance
TGCGCCAGCAGACTGGGACCCCTGTTGGATACGCAGTATTTT | CASRLGPLLDTQYF | TRBV5-1 | - | TRBJ2-3 | few
TGCGCCAGCAGCCCACTGACCCAAGAGACCCAGTACTTC | CASSPLTQETQYF | TRBV5-1 | - | TRBJ2-5 | -
TGTGCCAGCAGCTTAAGACAGAAGGGGGATACGCAGTATTTT | CASSLRQKGDTQYF | TRBV11-1 | - | TRBJ2-3 | -
TGTGCCAGCAGTTACCAGGGGACACCCCAAGAGACCCAGTACTTC | CASSYQGTPQETQYF | TRBV6-6 | - | TRBJ2-5 | -
TGTGCCAGCAGGCGTACAGGGGGTGATGCTTTCTTT | CASRRTGGDAFF | TRBV6-1 | TRBD1 | TRBJ1-1 | -
TGTGCCAGCAGCCAACAGAGGAACACTGAAGCTTTCTTT | CASSQQRNTEAFF | TRBV7-2 | - | TRBJ1-1 | -
TGTGCCAGCAGCGCCTATCTAGAGAACGGAAACACCATATATTTT | CASSAYLENGNTIYF | TRBV5-6 | - | TRBJ1-3 | -
TGCGCCAGCAGCCAAGGGACATCCGACAATCAGCCCCAGCATTTT | CASSQGTSDNQPQHF | TRBV5-1 | - | TRBJ1-5 | -
TGTGCCAGCAGCGTAGGCTATAGGTCCTACAATGAGCAGTTCTTC | CASSVGYRSYNEQFF | TRBV7-2 | - | TRBJ2-1 | -
TGTGCCTGGAGTGTAGGCAGAGGGAGCTATGGCTACACCTTC | CAWSVGRGSYGYTF | TRBV30 | - | TRBJ1-2 | -
TGTGCCAGTAGTAAAAGCGGGACTGACAATGAGCAGTTCTTC | CASSKSGTDNEQFF | TRBV19 | TRBD2 | TRBJ2-1 | -
TGTGCCAGCAGCGACCGGGCAGCATCCCTCCACTTT | CASSDRAASLHF | TRBV7-2 | - | TRBJ1-6 | -
TGTGCCAGCAGTTTCGGAGCGTCCCAAGAGACCCAGTACTTC | CASSFGASQETQYF | TRBV27 | - | TRBJ2-5 | -
TGTGCCAGCAGTCTCGATGGACGGCCCCCTAGCACAGATACGCAGTATTTT | CASSLDGRPPSTDTQYF | TRBV27 | - | TRBJ2-3 | -
TGTGCCAGTAAAGGGGGGGCCTACGAGCAGTACTTC | CASKGGAYEQYF | TRBV19 | - | TRBJ2-7 | medium-sized
TGCAGTGCTAGCTTGATACCGGGCTACACCTTC | CSASLIPGYTF | TRBV20-1 | - | TRBJ1-2 | once
TGTGCCAGCAGTTTTCTCAGGGGGTATAATTCACCCCTCCACTTT | CASSFLRGYNSPLHF | TRBV28 | TRBD1 | TRBJ1-6 | -
TGTGCCAGCAGCTTGGCCGGGGTGGGGGGTGAGCAGTTCTTC | CASSLAGVGGEQFF | TRBV5-4 | - | TRBJ2-1 | -
TGTGCCAGCAGCCCCGGCTGGGGGAGCAATCAGCCCCAGCATTTT | CASSPGWGSNQPQHF | TRBV7-2 | - | TRBJ1-5 | -
TGTGCCAGCAGGCCCGCCGAGGGACAGGGGGCGAATTCACCCCTCCACTTT | CASRPAEGQGANSPLHF | TRBV27 | TRBD1 | TRBJ1-6 | -
TGTGCCAGCAGCGCGCCGGGGGGCCTGAATGAAAAACTGTTTTTT | CASSAPGGLNEKLFF | TRBV28 | - | TRBJ1-4 | -
TGTGCCAGCAGCGAAACAGGGGTTCGGTACACTGAAGCTTTCTTT | CASSETGVRYTEAFF | TRBV7-9 | TRBD1 | TRBJ1-1 | -
TGTGCCAGCAGACGGACAGGGGGCTCAAGTGGCTACACCTTC | CASRRTGGSSGYTF | TRBV28 | TRBD1 | TRBJ1-2 | -
TGCGCCAGCAGCTTGGTGGGCCGGAACACTGAAGCTTTCTTT | CASSLVGRNTEAFF | TRBV5-1 | - | TRBJ1-1 | -
TGTGCCAGTAGCCAAACAATTGGGGTCTCCTACGAGCAGTACTTC | CASSQTIGVSYEQYF | TRBV19 | - | TRBJ2-7 | -
TGTGCCAGCAGTGAAGCATCCGGGGCCAACGTCCTGACTTTC | CASSEASGANVLTF | TRBV6-1 | - | TRBJ2-6 | -
TGCGCCACCTATCGACCGGGGGGCTACGAGCAGTACTTC | CATYRPGGYEQYF | TRBV5-1 | TRBD2 | TRBJ2-7 | once
TGCGCCAGCAGCTTTGACGGTTATAGCAATCAGCCCCAGCATTTT | CASSFDGYSNQPQHF | TRBV5-1 | - | TRBJ1-5 | -
TGCGCCAGCAGCTTGGGACGGGGGGCCGCCACAGATACGCAGTATTTT | CASSLGRGAATDTQYF | TRBV5-1 | - | TRBJ2-3 | -
TGCAGCGTTGAAGCGCCTTCTGCGCCCGAGACCCAGTACTTC | CSVEAPSAPETQYF | TRBV29-1 | - | TRBJ2-5 | -
TGCAACTGTCAAGGGGGAGCAAACACTGAAGCTTTCTTT | CNCQGGANTEAFF | TRBV10-1 | - | TRBJ1-1 | -
TGTGCCAGCAGTACGGGGGTCTCCTACGAGCAGTACTTC | CASSTGVSYEQYF | TRBV7-9 | - | TRBJ2-7 | -
TGCGCCAGCAGCAGGACAGGGAACAATGAGCAGTTCTTC | CASSRTGNNEQFF | TRBV5-1 | TRBD1 | TRBJ2-1 | -
TGTGCCAGTAGTACCCGGGAGGGCAGGAGGTACACCTTC | CASSTREGRRYTF | TRBV19 | - | TRBJ1-2 | few
TGTGCCAGCAGTTTTACGGACAGGTTGTACGAGCAGTACTTC | CASSFTDRLYEQYF | TRBV2 | TRBD1 | TRBJ2-7 | few
TGTGCCAGCAGTGAAGTATTGGACAAGACCTATGGCTACACCTTC | CASSEVLDKTYGYTF | TRBV6-1 | - | TRBJ1-2 | few
TGCGCCAGCAGCCAAGGAGACCCTAGCACAGATACGCAGTATTTT | CASSQGDPSTDTQYF | TRBV4-1 | - | TRBJ2-3 | -
TGTGCCAGCTCACCGCGGGCTAGCGGGAGGACCCAAGAGACCCAGTACTTC | CASSPRASGRTQETQYF | TRBV18 | TRBD2 | TRBJ2-5 | -
TGTGCCAGCAATCCTTCTGGGGGACGCAATCAGCCCCAGCATTTT | CASNPSGGRNQPQHF | TRBV6-1 | - | TRBJ1-5 | -
TGCAGCGTTGCCGGGACTAGCATTGAGCAGTTCTTC | CSVAGTSIEQFF | TRBV29-1 | TRBD2 | TRBJ2-1 | -
TGTGCCAGCAAGGAGGGGGGAGAGACCCAGTACTTC | CASKEGGETQYF | TRBV28 | - | TRBJ2-5 | -
TGTGCCAGCAGCTTAGACAGGGGGCGCACCGGGGAGCTGTTTTTT | CASSLDRGRTGELFF | TRBV11-2 | TRBD1 | TRBJ2-2 | few
TGTGCCTGGAGTCCCTTTGACAGGGGGCTAACCTATAGCAATCAGCCCCAGCATTTT | CAWSPFDRGLTYSNQPQHF | TRBV30 | TRBD1 | TRBJ1-5 | few
TGTGCCAGCAGTCCACAAACAGGGGGCCCTGGAAACACCATATATTTT | CASSPQTGGPGNTIYF | TRBV28 | TRBD1 | TRBJ1-3 | -
TGTGCCTGGAGTAGATTCGATGGCTACACCTTC | CAWSRFDGYTF | TRBV30 | - | TRBJ1-2 | -
TGTGCCAGCAGTTCGATACAGGGGAACACTGAAGCTTTCTTT | CASSSIQGNTEAFF | TRBV27 | - | TRBJ1-1 | -
TGTGCCAGCAGTTACTTAGGGGGTCCGGGATACGAGCAGTACTTC | CASSYLGGPGYEQYF | TRBV6-6 | - | TRBJ2-7 | -
TGTGCCAGCAGTGAAACCGGGACAGGGGTTGCTTTCTTT | CASSETGTGVAFF | TRBV2 | TRBD1 | TRBJ1-1 | -
TGTGCCAGCAGTTACCGGGCAGGGTATGATGAGCAGTTCTTC | CASSYRAGYDEQFF | TRBV6-6 | - | TRBJ2-1 | -
TGTGCCAGCAGTGAACAGGGCGTTTTTGGAAACACCATATATTTT | CASSEQGVFGNTIYF | TRBV27 | - | TRBJ1-3 | -
TGTGCCAGCTCACCACCTGGACCTGGGACGGCGGAGCAGTTCTTC | CASSPPGPGTAEQFF | TRBV18 | - | TRBJ2-1 | -
TGTGCCAGCTCACCACCCCGGACGAACACTGAAGCTTTCTTT | CASSPPRTNTEAFF | TRBV18 | - | TRBJ1-1 | -
TGTGCCAGCAGGGCACAGGGTGCTAGGGGTGAAAAACTGTTTTTT | CASRAQGARGEKLFF | TRBV6-5 | - | TRBJ1-4 | -
TGTGCCAGCAGCCCAGGACAAGAGACCCAGTACTTC | CASSPGQETQYF | TRBV11-2 | - | TRBJ2-5 | -
TGTGCCAGCAGTTTAGAGGGGGCGATGTATGGCTACACCTTC | CASSLEGAMYGYTF | TRBV28 | TRBD1 | TRBJ1-2 | -